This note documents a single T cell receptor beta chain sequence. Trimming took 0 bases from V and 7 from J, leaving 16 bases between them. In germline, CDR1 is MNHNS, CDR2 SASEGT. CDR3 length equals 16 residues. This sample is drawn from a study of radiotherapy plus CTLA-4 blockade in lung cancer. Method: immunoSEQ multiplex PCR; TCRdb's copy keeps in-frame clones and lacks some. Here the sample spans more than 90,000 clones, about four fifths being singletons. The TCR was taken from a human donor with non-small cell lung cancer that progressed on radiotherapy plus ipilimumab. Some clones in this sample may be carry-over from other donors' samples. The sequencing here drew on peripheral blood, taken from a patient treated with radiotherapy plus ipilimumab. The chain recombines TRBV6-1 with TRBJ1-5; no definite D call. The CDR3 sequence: CASSEALEGAGQPQHF. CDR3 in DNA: TGTGCCAGCAGTGAAGCGCTGGAGGGCGCGGGACAGCCCCAGCATTTT.